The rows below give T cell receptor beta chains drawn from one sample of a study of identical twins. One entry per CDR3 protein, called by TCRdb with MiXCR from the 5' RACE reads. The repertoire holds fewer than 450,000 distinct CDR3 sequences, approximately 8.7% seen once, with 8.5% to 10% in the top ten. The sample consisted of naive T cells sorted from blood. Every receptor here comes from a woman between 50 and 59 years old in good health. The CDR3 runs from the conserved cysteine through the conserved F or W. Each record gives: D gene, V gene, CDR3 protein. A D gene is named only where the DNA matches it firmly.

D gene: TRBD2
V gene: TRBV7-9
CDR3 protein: CASSPTQPTSGSHEQYF

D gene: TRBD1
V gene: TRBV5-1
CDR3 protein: CAVRDSYNEQFF

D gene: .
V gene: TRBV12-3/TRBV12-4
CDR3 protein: CASSLARADANTGELFF

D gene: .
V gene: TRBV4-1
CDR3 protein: CASSQISWEIYGYTF

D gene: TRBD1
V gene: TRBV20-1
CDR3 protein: CSASAGTGGNNEQFF

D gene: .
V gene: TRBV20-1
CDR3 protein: CSASDSSSYNSPLHF

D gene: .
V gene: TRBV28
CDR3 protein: CASSFRVEAFF

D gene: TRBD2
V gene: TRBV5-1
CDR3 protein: CASNLAGFTDTQYF

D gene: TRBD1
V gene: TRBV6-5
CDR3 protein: CASSFEDRAPAFF

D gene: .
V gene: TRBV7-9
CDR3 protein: CASSVGTLQWGTEAFF

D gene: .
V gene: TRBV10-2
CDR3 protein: CASSESVGAGTEAFF

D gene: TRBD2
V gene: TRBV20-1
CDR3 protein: CSARDLTGGPGNEQFF

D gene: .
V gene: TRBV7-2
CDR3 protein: CASSPTGTWNEQFF

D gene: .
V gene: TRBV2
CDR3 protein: CASTTLAPYEQYF

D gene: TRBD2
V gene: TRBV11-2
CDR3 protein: CASSYTSGGYTDTQYF

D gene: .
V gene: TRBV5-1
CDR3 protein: CASSLESGVEAFF

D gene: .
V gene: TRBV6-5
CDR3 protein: CATTGLTGELFF

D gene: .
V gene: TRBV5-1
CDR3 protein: CASSLVGQETQYF

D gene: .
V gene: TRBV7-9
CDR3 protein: CASLGGVEYEQFF

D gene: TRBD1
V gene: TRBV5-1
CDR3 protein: CASTNPGQHNSPLHF

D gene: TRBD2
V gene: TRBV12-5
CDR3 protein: CASGLIRGGSSTQYF

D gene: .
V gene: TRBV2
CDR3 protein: CASKRRIGRPTDTQYF

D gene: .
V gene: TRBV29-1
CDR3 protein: CSAVLLAGTQYF

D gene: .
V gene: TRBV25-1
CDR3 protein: CASSRGWGTDTQYF

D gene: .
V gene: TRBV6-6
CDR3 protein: CASTSGQETQYF

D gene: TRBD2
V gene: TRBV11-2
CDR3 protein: CASSWGLATYNEQFF

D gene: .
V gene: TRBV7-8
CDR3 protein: CASSSRLYNEQFF

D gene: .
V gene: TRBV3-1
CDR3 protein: CASSPSPGQDNEQFF

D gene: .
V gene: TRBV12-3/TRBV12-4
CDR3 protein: CASSYRTYQETQYF

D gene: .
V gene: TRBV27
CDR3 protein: CASSLWGSYRDTQYF

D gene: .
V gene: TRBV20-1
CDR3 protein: CSAGGGLGNEQFF

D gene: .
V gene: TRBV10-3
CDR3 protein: CAIRDMGNEQFF

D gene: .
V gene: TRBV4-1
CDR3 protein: CASSPQLARQETQYF

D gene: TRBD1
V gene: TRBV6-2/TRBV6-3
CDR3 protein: CASRLGTVNQPQHF

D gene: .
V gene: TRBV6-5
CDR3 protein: CASSYAGGRQETQYF

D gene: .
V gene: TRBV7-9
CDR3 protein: CASRHMGVSRANVLTF

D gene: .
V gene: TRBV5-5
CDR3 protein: CASSWWKGTGYNEQFF

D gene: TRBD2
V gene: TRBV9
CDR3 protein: CASSVALAGDYNEQFF

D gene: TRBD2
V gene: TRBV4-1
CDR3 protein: CASSQVQRGTYEQYF